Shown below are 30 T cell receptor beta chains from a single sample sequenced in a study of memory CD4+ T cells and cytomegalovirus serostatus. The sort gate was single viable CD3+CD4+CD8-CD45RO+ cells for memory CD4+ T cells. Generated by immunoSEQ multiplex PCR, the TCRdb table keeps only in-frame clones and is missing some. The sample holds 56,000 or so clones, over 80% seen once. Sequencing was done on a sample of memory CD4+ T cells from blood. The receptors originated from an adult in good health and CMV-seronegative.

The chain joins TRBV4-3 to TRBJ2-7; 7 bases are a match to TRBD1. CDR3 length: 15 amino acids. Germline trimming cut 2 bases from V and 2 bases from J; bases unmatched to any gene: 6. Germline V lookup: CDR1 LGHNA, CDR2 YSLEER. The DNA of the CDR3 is TGCGCCAGCAGCCAAAATCCGGGACAGACCTACGAGCAGTACTTC. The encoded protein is CASSQNPGQTYEQYF.

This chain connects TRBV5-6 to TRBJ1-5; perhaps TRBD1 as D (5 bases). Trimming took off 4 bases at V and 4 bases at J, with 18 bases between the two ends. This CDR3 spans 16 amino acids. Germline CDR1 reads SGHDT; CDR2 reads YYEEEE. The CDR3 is CASSPGGDGRNQPQHF. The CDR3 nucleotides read TGTGCCAGCAGCCCTGGGGGGGATGGAAGGAATCAGCCCCAGCATTTT.

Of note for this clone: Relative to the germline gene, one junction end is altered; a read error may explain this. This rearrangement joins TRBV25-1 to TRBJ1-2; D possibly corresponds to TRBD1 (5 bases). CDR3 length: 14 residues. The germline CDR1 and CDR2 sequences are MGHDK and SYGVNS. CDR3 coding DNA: TGTGCCAGCAGTGACCCCGGGGCGGCCTATGGCTGCACCTTC. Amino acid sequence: CASSDPGAAYGCTF.

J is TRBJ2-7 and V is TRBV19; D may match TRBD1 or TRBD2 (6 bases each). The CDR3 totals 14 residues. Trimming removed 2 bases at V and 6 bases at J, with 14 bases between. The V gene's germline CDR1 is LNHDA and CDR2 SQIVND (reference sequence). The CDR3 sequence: CASSILGGSGEQYF. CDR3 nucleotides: TGTGCCAGTAGTATACTCGGGGGCTCGGGCGAGCAGTACTTC.

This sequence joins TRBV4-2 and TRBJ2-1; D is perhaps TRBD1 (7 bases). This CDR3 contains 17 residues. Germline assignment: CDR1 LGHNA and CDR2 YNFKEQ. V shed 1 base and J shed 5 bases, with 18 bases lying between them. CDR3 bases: TGTGCCAGCAGCCAAGCCAATTCAGGGGGGTATAACAATGAGCAGTTCTTC. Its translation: CASSQANSGGYNNEQFF.

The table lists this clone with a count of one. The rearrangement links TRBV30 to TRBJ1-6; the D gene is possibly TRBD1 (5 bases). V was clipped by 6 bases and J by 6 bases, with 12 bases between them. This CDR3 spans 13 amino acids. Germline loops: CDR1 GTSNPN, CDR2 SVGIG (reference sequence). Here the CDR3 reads CACILRANSPLHF. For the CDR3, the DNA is TGTGCCTGCATCCTCAGGGCTAATTCACCCCTCCACTTT. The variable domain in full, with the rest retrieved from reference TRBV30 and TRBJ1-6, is SQTIHQWPATLVQPVGSPLSLECTVEGTSNPNLYWYRQAAGRGLQLLFYSVGIGQISSEVPQNLSASRPQDRQFILSSKKLLLSDSGFYLCACILRANSPLHFGNGTRLTVT.

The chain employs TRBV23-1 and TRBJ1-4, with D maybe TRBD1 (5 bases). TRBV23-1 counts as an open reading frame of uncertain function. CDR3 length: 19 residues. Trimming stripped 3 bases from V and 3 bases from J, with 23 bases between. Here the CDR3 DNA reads TGCGCCAGCAGTCATCGAGTTCGGACCGGGGGTTATCCTAATGAAAAACTGTTTTTT. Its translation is CASSHRVRTGGYPNEKLFF.

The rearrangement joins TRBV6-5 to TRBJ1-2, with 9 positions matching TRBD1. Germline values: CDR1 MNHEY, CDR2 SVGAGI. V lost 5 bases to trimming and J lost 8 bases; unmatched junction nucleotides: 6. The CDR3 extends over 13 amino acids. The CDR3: CASSPRTGVGYTF. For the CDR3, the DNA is TGTGCCAGCAGTCCGCGGACAGGGGTAGGCTACACCTTC.

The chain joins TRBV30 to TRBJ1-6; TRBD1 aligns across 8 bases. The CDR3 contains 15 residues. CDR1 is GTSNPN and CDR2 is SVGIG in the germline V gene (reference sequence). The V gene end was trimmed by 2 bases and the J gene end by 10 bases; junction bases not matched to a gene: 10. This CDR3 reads CAWSYPDREGSPLHF. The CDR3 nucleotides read TGTGCCTGGAGTTACCCGGACAGGGAAGGATCACCCCTCCACTTT.

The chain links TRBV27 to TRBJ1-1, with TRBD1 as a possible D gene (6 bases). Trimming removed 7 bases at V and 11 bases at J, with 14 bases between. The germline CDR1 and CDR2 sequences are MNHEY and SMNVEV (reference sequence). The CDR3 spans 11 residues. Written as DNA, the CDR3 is TGTGCCAGCACCCACAGGGAGCCGGCTTTCTTT. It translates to CASTHREPAFF.

The CDR3 DNA reads TGTGCCAGCAGTTTTCAGCAGGCAAATCAGCCCCAGCATTTT. This gives the protein CASSFQQANQPQHF. The chain employs TRBV28 and TRBJ1-5, with D unresolved. V was pared by 3 bases and J by 4 bases, with 10 bases between. Per germline, CDR1 MDHEN and CDR2 SYDVKM. CDR3 length: 14 amino acids.

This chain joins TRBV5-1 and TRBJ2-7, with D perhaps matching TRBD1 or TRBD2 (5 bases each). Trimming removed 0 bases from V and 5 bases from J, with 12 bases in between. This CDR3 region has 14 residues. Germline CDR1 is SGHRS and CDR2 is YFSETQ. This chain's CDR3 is CASSLVGGLHEQYF. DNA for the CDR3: TGCGCCAGCAGCTTGGTTGGGGGTCTCCACGAGCAGTACTTC. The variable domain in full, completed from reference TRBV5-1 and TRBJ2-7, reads KAGVTQTPRYLIKTRGQQVTLSCSPISGHRSVSWYQQTPGQGLQFLFEYFSETQRNKGNFPGRFSGRQFSNSRSEMNVSTLELGDSALYLCASSLVGGLHEQYFGPGTRLTVT.

CDR3 loop: CASSQAFGNSPLHF. CDR3 sequence (DNA): TGTGCCAGCAGCCAGGCATTTGGTAATTCACCCCTCCACTTT. The rearrangement joins TRBV5-6 to TRBJ1-6, with no clear D. CDR1 and CDR2 (germline): SGHDT, YYEEEE. The ends were cut back, 4 bases at V and 6 bases at J, with 11 bases in the middle. The length of the CDR3 is 14 residues.

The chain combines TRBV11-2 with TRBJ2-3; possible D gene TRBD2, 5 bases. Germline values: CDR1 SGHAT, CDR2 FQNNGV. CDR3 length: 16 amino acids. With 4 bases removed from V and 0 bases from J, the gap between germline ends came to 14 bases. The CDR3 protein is CASSSRTSTSTDTQYF. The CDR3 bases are TGTGCCAGCAGCTCCCGGACTTCTACTAGCACAGATACGCAGTATTTT.

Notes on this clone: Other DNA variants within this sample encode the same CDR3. CDR3 in amino acids: CASSLASSYEQYF. DNA for the CDR3: TGTGCCAGCAGCTTAGCTAGCTCCTACGAGCAGTACTTC. This sequence joins TRBV7-2 and TRBJ2-7; the D is unclear. The ends were cut back, 0 bases at V and 0 bases at J, with 3 bases in the middle. Germline assignment: CDR1 SGHTA and CDR2 FQGNSA. This CDR3 has 13 amino acids.

The CDR3 loop reads CASSRDRGPPLHF. As DNA, the CDR3 is TGTGCCAGTAGTCGGGACAGGGGCCCACCCCTCCACTTT. The chain links TRBV19 to TRBJ1-6; 10 positions match TRBD1. The germline V gene encodes CDR1 LNHDA and CDR2 SQIVND (reference sequence). The CDR3 is made up of 13 amino acids. V lost 5 bases to trimming and J lost 11 bases; unmatched junction nucleotides: 3.

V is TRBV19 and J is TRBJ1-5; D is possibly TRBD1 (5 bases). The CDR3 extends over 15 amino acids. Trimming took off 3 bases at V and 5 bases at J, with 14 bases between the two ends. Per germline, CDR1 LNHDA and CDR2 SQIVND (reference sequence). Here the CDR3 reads CASSIRTLGDQPQHF. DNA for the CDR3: TGTGCCAGTAGTATCAGAACCTTGGGGGATCAGCCCCAGCATTTT.

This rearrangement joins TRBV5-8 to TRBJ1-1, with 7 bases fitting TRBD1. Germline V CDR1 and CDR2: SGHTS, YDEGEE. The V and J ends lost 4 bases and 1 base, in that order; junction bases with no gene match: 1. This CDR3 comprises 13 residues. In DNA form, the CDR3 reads TGTGCCAGCAGCCGACAGGGGAACACTGAAGCTTTCTTT. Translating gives CASSRQGNTEAFF.

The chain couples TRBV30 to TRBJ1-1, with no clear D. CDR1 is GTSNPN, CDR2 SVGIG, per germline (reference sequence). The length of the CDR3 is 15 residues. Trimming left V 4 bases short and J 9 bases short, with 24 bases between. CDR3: CAWIIPSGTVSQAFF. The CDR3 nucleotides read TGTGCCTGGATTATCCCCTCCGGAACGGTCTCCCAAGCTTTCTTT.

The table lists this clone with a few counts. The CDR3, as DNA: TGTGCCAGCAGCTCATCTCTCTACGAGCAGTACTTC. This gives the protein CASSSSLYEQYF. The chain links TRBV5-8 to TRBJ2-7; D not certain. The CDR3 is 12 residues long. V was trimmed by 3 bases and J by 3 bases, leaving 7 bases between them. Germline V CDR1 and CDR2: SGHTS, YDEGEE. The full variable domain, rest sourced from reference TRBV5-8 and TRBJ2-7, is EAGVTQSPTHLIKTRGQQATLRCSPISGHTSVYWYQQALGLGLQFLLWYDEGEERNRGNFPPRFSGRQFPNYSSELNVNALELEDSALYLCASSSSLYEQYFGPGTRLTVT.

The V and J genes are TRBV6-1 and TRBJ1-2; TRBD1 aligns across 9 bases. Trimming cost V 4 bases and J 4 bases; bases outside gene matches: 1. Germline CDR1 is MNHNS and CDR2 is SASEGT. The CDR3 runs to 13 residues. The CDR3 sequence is CASSVDRGYGYTF. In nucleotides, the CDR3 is TGTGCCAGCAGTGTGGACAGGGGCTATGGCTACACCTTC.

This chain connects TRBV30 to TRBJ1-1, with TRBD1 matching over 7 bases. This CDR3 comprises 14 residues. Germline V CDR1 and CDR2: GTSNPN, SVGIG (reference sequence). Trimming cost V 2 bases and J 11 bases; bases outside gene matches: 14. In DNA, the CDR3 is TGTGCCTGGAGTCGGAAGGGGGCCACCCCTGGGGCTTTCTTT. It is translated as CAWSRKGATPGAFF.

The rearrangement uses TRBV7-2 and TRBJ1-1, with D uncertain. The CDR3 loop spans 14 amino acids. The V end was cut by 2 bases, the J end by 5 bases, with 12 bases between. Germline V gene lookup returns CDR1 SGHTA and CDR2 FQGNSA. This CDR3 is CASSLISGETEAFF. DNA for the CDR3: TGTGCCAGCAGCTTAATATCCGGGGAAACTGAAGCTTTCTTT. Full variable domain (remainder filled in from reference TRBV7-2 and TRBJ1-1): GAGVSQSPSNKVTEKGKDVELRCDPISGHTALYWYRQSLGQGLEFLIYFQGNSAPDKSGLPSDRFSAERTGGSVSTLTIQRTQQEDSAVYLCASSLISGETEAFFGQGTRLTVV.

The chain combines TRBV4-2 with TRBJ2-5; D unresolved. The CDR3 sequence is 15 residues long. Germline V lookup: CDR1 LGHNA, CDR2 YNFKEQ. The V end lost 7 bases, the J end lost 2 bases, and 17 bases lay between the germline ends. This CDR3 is CASNSGTHTQETQYF. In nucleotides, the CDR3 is TGTGCCAGCAACTCAGGTACCCACACACAAGAGACCCAGTACTTC.

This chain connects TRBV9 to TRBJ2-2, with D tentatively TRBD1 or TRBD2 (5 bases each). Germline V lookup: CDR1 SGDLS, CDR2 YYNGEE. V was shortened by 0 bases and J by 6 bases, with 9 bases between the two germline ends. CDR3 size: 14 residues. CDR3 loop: CASSVVLGAGELFF. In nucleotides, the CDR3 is TGTGCCAGCAGCGTAGTCCTGGGGGCCGGGGAGCTGTTTTTT.

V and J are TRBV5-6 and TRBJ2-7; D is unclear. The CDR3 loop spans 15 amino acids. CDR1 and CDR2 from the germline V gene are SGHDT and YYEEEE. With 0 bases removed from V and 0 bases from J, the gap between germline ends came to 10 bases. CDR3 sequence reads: CASSLVPYPSYEQYF. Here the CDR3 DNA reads TGTGCCAGCAGCTTGGTACCGTATCCCTCCTACGAGCAGTACTTC.

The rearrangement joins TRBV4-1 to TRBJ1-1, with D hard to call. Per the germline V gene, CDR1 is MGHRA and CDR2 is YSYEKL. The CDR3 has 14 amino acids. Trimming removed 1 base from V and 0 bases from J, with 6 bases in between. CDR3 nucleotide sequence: TGCGCCAGCAGCCAAGGGGTATTGAACACTGAAGCTTTCTTT. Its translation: CASSQGVLNTEAFF.

CDR3: CASSSDRPYNEQFF. CDR3 coding DNA: TGTGCCAGCAGTTCGGACAGGCCATACAATGAGCAGTTCTTC. The chain joins TRBV7-9 to TRBJ2-1; 7 bases agree with TRBD1. The CDR3 sequence is 14 residues long. Germline lookup yields CDR1 SEHNR and CDR2 FQNEAQ (reference sequence). V was clipped by 6 bases and J by 4 bases; unmatched bases: 6.

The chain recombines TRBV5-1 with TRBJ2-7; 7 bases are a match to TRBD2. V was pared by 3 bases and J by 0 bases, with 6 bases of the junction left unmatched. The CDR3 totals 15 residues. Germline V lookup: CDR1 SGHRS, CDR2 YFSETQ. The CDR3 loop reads CASSWLGGSSYEQYF. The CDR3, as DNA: TGCGCCAGCAGCTGGCTGGGGGGGAGCTCCTACGAGCAGTACTTC. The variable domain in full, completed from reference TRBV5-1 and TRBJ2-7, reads KAGVTQTPRYLIKTRGQQVTLSCSPISGHRSVSWYQQTPGQGLQFLFEYFSETQRNKGNFPGRFSGRQFSNSRSEMNVSTLELGDSALYLCASSWLGGSSYEQYFGPGTRLTVT.

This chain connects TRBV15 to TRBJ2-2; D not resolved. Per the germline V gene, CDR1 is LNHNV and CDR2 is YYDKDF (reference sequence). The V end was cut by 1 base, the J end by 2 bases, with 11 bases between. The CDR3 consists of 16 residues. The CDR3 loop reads CATSRVSGRNTGELFF. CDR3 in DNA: TGTGCCACCAGCAGAGTATCCGGACGAAACACCGGGGAGCTGTTTTTT.